The rows below give T cell receptor beta chains drawn from one sample of a study of cytomegalovirus exposure and HLA in healthy donors. The repertoire was sequenced with immunoSEQ multiplex PCR; TCRdb's copy has only in-frame clones and lacks some. The data contain 120,000 to 150,000 clones, roughly four fifths of them singletons. Sequencing was carried out using PBMCs. The source is a human donor in good health. Each CDR3 is given with its conserved first and last residue. Each record gives: CDR3 protein, J gene, V gene.

CDR3aa: CASSQGDSNTGELFF; j_gene: TRBJ2-2; v_gene: TRBV4-1
CDR3aa: CASSFRASGGSTDTQYF; j_gene: TRBJ2-3; v_gene: TRBV5-4
CDR3aa: CASSQDRRGPQPQHF; j_gene: TRBJ1-5; v_gene: TRBV4-1
CDR3aa: CASSTGQGDEKLFF; j_gene: TRBJ1-4; v_gene: TRBV7-9
CDR3aa: CASSYSGYQQETQYF; j_gene: TRBJ2-5; v_gene: TRBV6-5
CDR3aa: CASRRGPNVGTGNYEQYF; j_gene: .; v_gene: TRBV27
CDR3aa: CASSLSEREAYEQYF; j_gene: TRBJ2-7; v_gene: TRBV4-1
CDR3aa: CASSDRISGNTIYF; j_gene: TRBJ1-3; v_gene: TRBV2
CDR3aa: CASNERGNIEQFF; j_gene: TRBJ2-1; v_gene: TRBV11-3
CDR3aa: CASSHSRGLAEKLFF; j_gene: TRBJ1-4; v_gene: TRBV23-1